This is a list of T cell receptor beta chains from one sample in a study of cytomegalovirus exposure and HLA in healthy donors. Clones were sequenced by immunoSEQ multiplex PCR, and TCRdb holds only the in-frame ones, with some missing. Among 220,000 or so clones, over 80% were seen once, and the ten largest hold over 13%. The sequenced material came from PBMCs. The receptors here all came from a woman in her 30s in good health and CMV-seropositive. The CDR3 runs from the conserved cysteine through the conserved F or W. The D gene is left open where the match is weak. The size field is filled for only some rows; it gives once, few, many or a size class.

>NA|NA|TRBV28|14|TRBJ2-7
TGTGCCAGCAGTTTAGGGGGACTTGGATACGAGCAGTACTTC
CASSLGGLGYEQYF
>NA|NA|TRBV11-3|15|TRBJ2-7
TGTGCCAGCAGCCCCCCGGGACAAATTTCCTACGAGCAGTACTTC
CASSPPGQISYEQYF
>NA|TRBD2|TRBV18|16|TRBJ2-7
TGTGCCAGCTCACCACCAGCGGGAGGTTCCCTAGGGGAGCAGTACTTC
CASSPPAGGSLGEQYF
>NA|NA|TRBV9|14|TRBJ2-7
TGTGCCAGCAGCGTAGGACAGCTGACCTACGAGCAGTACTTC
CASSVGQLTYEQYF
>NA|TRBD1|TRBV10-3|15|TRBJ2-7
TGTGCCATCAGCACCAGGACAGGGGGGTCGTACGAGCAGTACTTC
CAISTRTGGSYEQYF
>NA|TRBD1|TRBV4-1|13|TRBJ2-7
TGCGCCAGCAGCCAAGGTCAGGGGGACGAGCAGTACTTC
CASSQGQGDEQYF
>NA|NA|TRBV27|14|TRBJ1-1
TGTGCCAGCAGTTTATATGGGGTGGGCACTGAAGCTTTCTTT
CASSLYGVGTEAFF
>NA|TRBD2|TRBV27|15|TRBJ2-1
TGTGCCAGCAGTTTTGGGACTAGCGTTTACAATGAGCAGTTCTTC
CASSFGTSVYNEQFF
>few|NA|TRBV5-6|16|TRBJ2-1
TGTGCCAGCAGCTTGTCAGAGGGGCGCTCCTACAATGAGCAGTTCTTC
CASSLSEGRSYNEQFF
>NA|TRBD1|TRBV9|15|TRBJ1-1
TGTGCCAGCAGCTCGGGACAGGGGGCGATCACTGAAGCTTTCTTT
CASSSGQGAITEAFF
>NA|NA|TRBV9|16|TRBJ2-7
TGTGCCAGCAGCGAGGGGGCTGGCGGGATAACCTACGAGCAGTACTTC
CASSEGAGGITYEQYF
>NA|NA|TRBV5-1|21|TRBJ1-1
TGCGCCAGCAGCCCATACTATTTAAGGACGCAAAGGGAGTTCCTAGGGGCTGAAGCTTTCTTT
CASSPYYLRTQREFLGAEAFF
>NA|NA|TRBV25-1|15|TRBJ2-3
TGTGCCAGCAGCGACAGTGGAGCCGGCACAGATACGCAGTATTTT
CASSDSGAGTDTQYF
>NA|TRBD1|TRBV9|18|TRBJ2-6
TGTGCCAGCAGCCCCCGGGACAGGGTTTTAACTGGGGCCAACGTCCTGACTTTC
CASSPRDRVLTGANVLTF
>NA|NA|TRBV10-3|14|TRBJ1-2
TGTGCCATCAGTGATCGGTCATCTAACTATGGCTACACCTTC
CAISDRSSNYGYTF
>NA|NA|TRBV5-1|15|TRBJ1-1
TGCGCCAGCAGCTTGGCCGGGTTGACGAACACTGAAGCTTTCTTT
CASSLAGLTNTEAFF
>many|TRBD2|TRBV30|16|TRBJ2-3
TGTGCCTGGAGTGACGGGGGACTAGCGGGCACAGATACGCAGTATTTT
CAWSDGGLAGTDTQYF
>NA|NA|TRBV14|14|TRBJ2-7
TGTGCCAGCAGCACACGTGAAGGATCCTACGAGCAGTACTTC
CASSTREGSYEQYF
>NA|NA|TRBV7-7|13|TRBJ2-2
TGTGCTAGCAGCTCCACAAACACCGGGGAGCTGTTTTTT
CASSSTNTGELFF
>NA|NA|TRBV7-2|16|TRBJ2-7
TGTGCCAGCAGCTTATCCTCGCAGTCCAGCTCCTACGAGCAGTACTTC
CASSLSSQSSSYEQYF
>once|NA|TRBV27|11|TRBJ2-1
TGTGCCAGCGGACCATACAATGAGCAGTTCTTC
CASGPYNEQFF
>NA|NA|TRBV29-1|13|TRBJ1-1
TGCAGCGTTGAAGAGAAGCTATACACTGAAGCTTTCTTT
CSVEEKLYTEAFF
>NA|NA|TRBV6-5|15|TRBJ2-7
TGTGCCAGCAGCCGCTCTATAGCCGGCTCCTACGAGCAGTACTTC
CASSRSIAGSYEQYF
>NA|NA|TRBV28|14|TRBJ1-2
TGTGCCAGCAGTCGACAACCCGCTAACTATGGCTACACCTTC
CASSRQPANYGYTF
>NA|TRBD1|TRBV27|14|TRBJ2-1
TGTGCCAGCAGGAGACAGGGGGCGAGGAATGAGCAGTTCTTC
CASRRQGARNEQFF
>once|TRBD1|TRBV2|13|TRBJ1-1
TGTGCCAGCAGTAGGACAGGGAACACTGAAGCTTTCTTT
CASSRTGNTEAFF
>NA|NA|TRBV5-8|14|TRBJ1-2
TGTGCCAGCAGCCCCAGGGTAACCACAGGTGGCTACACCTTC
CASSPRVTTGGYTF
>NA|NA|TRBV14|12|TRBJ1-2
TGTGCCAGCAGCCAAGGACTCTATGGCTACACCTTC
CASSQGLYGYTF
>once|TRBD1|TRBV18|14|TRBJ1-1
TGTGCCAGCTCACCTCAGGGGGGCGTCACTGAAGCTTTCTTT
CASSPQGGVTEAFF
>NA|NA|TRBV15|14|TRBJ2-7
TGTGCCACCAGCACAGGGCGTGGAGGATACGAGCAGTACTTC
CATSTGRGGYEQYF
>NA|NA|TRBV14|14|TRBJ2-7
TGTGCCAGCAGCCAAGCCGACGGGTCCTACGAGCAGTACTTC
CASSQADGSYEQYF
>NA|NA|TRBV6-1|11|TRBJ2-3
TGTGCCAGCACCTATTACGATACGCAGTATTTT
CASTYYDTQYF
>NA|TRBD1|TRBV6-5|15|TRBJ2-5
TGTGCCAGCAGAGCCGGGACAGGGGTCGGAGAGACCCAGTACTTC
CASRAGTGVGETQYF
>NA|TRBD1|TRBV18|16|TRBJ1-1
TGTGCCAGCTCACCGTTTGTTCAGGGGGCGGACACTGAAGCTTTCTTT
CASSPFVQGADTEAFF
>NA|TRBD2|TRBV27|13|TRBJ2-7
TGTGCCAGCAGTTTGGGAGGGCTCAACGTACAGTACTTC
CASSLGGLNVQYF
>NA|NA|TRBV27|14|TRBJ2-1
TGTGCCAGCAGTCAGGGGTTTCCCTACAATGAGCAGTTCTTC
CASSQGFPYNEQFF
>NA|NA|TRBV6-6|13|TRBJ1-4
TGTGCCAGCAGTAATACAGGCGTCGAAAAACTGTTTTTT
CASSNTGVEKLFF
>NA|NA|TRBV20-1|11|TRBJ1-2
TGCAGTGCCCCCGAGGGGAAAGGCTACACCTTC
CSAPEGKGYTF
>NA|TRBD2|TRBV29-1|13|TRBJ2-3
TGCAGCGTTGGCGGGAGCAGGACAGATACGCAGTATTTT
CSVGGSRTDTQYF
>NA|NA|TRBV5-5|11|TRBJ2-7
TGTGCCTGCTACTGTCTCCACGAGCAGTACTTC
CACYCLHEQYF
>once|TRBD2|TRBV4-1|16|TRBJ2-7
TGCGCCAGCAGCCAAGGACTAGCGGGAGGGCCCGCCGGGCAGTACTTC
CASSQGLAGGPAGQYF
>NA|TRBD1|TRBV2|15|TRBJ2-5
TGTGCCAGCAGTGAAAGTGAGGGGGCTGAAGAGACCCAGTACTTC
CASSESEGAEETQYF
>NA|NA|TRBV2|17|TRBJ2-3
TGTGCCAGCAGTGAAATCCGGGACTCGATCTACACAGATACGCAGTATTTT
CASSEIRDSIYTDTQYF
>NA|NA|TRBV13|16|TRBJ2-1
TGTGCCAGCAGCTCAGGGGAGGGGACACCCTACAATGAGCAGTTCTTC
CASSSGEGTPYNEQFF
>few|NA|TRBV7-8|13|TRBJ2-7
TGTGCCAGCAGCTCAAAACAGGCTTCCGAGCAGTACTTC
CASSSKQASEQYF
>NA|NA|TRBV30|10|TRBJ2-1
TGTGCCTGGAGTGCGGCTGAGCAGTTCTTC
CAWSAAEQFF
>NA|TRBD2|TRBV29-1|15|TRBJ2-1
TGCAGCGTTGAGAGTAGCGGGACGGGGAGGAATGAGCAGTTCTTC
CSVESSGTGRNEQFF
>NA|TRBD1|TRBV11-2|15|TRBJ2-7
TGTGCCAGCAGCTTAACCCCGGGACAGGGATACGAGCAGTACTTC
CASSLTPGQGYEQYF
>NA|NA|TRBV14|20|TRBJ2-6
TGTGCCAGCAGCCAACAATTTGATCCAGGGGACCTTTCTGGGGCCAACGTCCTGACTTTC
CASSQQFDPGDLSGANVLTF
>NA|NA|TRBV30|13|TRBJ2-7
TGTGCCTGGAGTCCGGGAGTAAGGAACGAGCAGTACTTC
CAWSPGVRNEQYF
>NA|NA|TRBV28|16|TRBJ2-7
TGTGCCAGCAGCTCGTCCGGACAGACTTCCCCCTACGAGCAGTACTTC
CASSSSGQTSPYEQYF
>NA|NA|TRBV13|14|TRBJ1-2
TGTGCCAGCAGCTTAGGGCTTGCAGCCTATGGCTACACCTTC
CASSLGLAAYGYTF
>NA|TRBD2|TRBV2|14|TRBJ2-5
TGTGCCAGCAGCGGGACTAGCGGAGGGTGGGCCCAGTACTTC
CASSGTSGGWAQYF
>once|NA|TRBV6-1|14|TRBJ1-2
TGTGCCAGCACCCCCCTAGCCACCTTTGGGGGCTACACCTTC
CASTPLATFGGYTF
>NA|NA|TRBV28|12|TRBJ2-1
TGTGCCAGCACCTCATTTTACAATGAGCAGTTCTTC
CASTSFYNEQFF
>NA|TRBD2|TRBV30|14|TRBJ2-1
TGTGCCTGGAGTGTAGCGGGAGCCTACAATGAGCAGTTCTTC
CAWSVAGAYNEQFF
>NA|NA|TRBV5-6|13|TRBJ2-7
TGTGCCAGCAGCCCGACTAGCTCCTACGAGCAGTACTTC
CASSPTSSYEQYF
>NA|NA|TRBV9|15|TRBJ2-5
TGTGCCAGCAGCGTAGACCTAGGCTCACAAGAGACCCAGTACTTC
CASSVDLGSQETQYF
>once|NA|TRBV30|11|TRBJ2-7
TGTGCCTGGAGTCGTCGGGGCGAGCAGTACTTC
CAWSRRGEQYF
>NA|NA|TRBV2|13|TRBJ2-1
TGTGCCAGCACTGCGACAGAAATAGATGAGCAGTTCTTC
CASTATEIDEQFF